This entry is about one T cell receptor beta chain. Its specificity is unknown. These data belong to a study of CXCR3-negative and CXCR3-positive naive CD8 T cells. Whole-study findings and limits: Memory CD8+ cells showed much lower diversity, while both naive subsets were comparably high. In CXCR3-positive naive cells, the TRB CDR3s were more hydrophobic than in CXCR3-negative naive cells. Researchers reported similar TRBV-TRBJ usage in naive CXCR3-negative and CXCR3-positive cells, though memory differed.

The method, 5' RACE with UMI labels, was used to prepare the TRB cDNA libraries. TCRdb reprocessed the 5' RACE reads, keeping one entry per CDR3 protein, no DNA. The sample yields tens of thousands of distinct CDR3 sequences, of which the top ten take up 0.6% to 0.7%. CDR3 length: 15 amino acids. Germline V gene sequence: CDR1 MGHRA, CDR2 YSYEKL. This receptor was obtained from a human donor in good health. Some clones in this sample may be carry-over from other donors' samples. The sample was naive CXCR3+ CD8+ T cells from blood. The sample's subset: CD45RO-CCR7+CD27+CD95- naive CD8+ T cells expressing CXCR3 (TNR3+). The V call is TRBV4-1, the J call TRBJ2-1. CDR3 loop: CASSLDRSIYNEQFF.